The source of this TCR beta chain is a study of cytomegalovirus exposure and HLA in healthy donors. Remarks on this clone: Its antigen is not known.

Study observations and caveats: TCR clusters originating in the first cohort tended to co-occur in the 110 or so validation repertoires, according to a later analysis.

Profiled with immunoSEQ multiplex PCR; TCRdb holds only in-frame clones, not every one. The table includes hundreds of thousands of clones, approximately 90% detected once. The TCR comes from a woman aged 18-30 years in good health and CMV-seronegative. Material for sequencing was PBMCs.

This CDR3 is CASSPPNNEKLFF. Here the CDR3 DNA reads TGTGCCAGCTCACCGCCTAATAATGAAAAACTGTTTTTT. This rearrangement joins TRBV18 to TRBJ1-4; D call uncertain. Germline V CDR1 and CDR2: KGHSH, LQKENI. Trimming cost V 3 bases and J 4 bases, with 6 bases left between them. The CDR3 spans 13 residues.